Shown below are 6 T cell receptor beta chains from a single sample sequenced in a study of OX40 agonist ivuxolimab in advanced cancers. Profiling relied on immunoSEQ multiplex PCR, and the TCRdb table lists in-frame clones only, not all of them. The repertoire holds about 97,000 clones, with roughly nine tenths as singletons. Sample: CD4+ or CD8+ T cells sorted from blood, taken in a trial of the OX40 agonist ivuxolimab. Source of these receptors: an adult with an advanced solid tumor such as melanoma, head and neck, liver or kidney cancer.

The gene calls are TRBV5-6 and TRBJ2-7; 7 nucleotides agree with TRBD2. CDR3 length: 15 residues. The V gene's germline CDR1 is SGHDT and CDR2 YYEEEE. After removal of 0 bases from V and 0 bases from J, the junction contained 3 bases not matched to a gene. The CDR3 nucleotides read TGTGCCAGCAGCTTGGCAGCGGGGTTCTCCTACGAGCAGTACTTC. Protein sequence: CASSLAAGFSYEQYF.

V is TRBV10-3 and J is TRBJ1-2; D is ambiguous. CDR3 size: 14 residues. Germline CDR1 reads ENHRY; CDR2 reads SYGVKD. With 0 bases removed from V and 4 bases from J, the gap between germline ends came to 9 bases. CDR3 sequence: CAISESSSSYGYTF. The CDR3 DNA follows: TGTGCCATCAGTGAGTCTTCTAGCAGCTATGGCTACACCTTC.

The gene calls are TRBV11-2 and TRBJ1-1, with 7 bases lining up with TRBD1. V trimming: 6 bases; J trimming: 6 bases; junction bases outside the gene matches: 10. The length of the CDR3 is 14 residues. Per germline, CDR1 SGHAT and CDR2 FQNNGV. CDR3 sequence (DNA): TGTGCCAGCAGAAAAACAGGGGACTATGCTGAAGCTTTCTTT. This translates into CASRKTGDYAEAFF. The full variable domain, with the rest looked up from reference TRBV11-2 and TRBJ1-1, is EAGVAQSPRYKIIEKRQSVAFWCNPISGHATLYWYQQILGQGPKLLIQFQNNGVVDDSQLPKDRFSAERLKGVDSTLKIQPAKLEDSAVYLCASRKTGDYAEAFFGQGTRLTVV.

The chain employs TRBV12-2 and TRBJ1-4; the table's D gene call, TRBD1, was not cross checked with the DNA. TRBV12-2 is designated a pseudogene. This CDR3 contains 18 residues. CDR3 coding DNA: TGTGCAAGTCGCTCGGGGGACAGGGGCACGGCAACTAATGAAAAACTGTTTTTT. It codes for CASRSGDRGTATNEKLFF.

The gene calls are TRBV5-1 and TRBJ2-3, with D tentatively TRBD2 (5 bases). The germline V gene has CDR1 SGHRS and CDR2 YFSETQ. The CDR3 runs 15 residues. Trimming cost V 1 base and J 0 bases, with 9 bases left between them. The CDR3 spells CASSLSGTSTDTQYF. The CDR3 bases are TGCGCCAGCAGCTTGAGCGGAACTAGCACAGATACGCAGTATTTT.

V usage is TRBV9 and J usage is TRBJ2-5, with D possibly TRBD1 on 5 matching bases. In germline, CDR1 is SGDLS, CDR2 YYNGEE. The V and J ends lost 4 bases and 8 bases respectively, with 12 bases between them. This CDR3 contains 12 residues. CDR3 bases: TGTGCCAGCAGCCAGGGTGGGTCCACCCAGTACTTC. Translated, it gives CASSQGGSTQYF.